The entry below describes one T cell receptor beta chain. Its antigen is as yet unknown. The sample is drawn from a study of tumor-infiltrating lymphocytes in primary liver carcinoma. Study information: Regardless of tissue type, samples showed similar yields of roughly 3.5 to 7.5 million productive TCRbeta reads. Regarding the study as a whole: Tumors and blood were compared for top-250-clone fraction, and tumors had the significantly higher value (p = 0.039).

Unsorted bulk tissue, about 19-32 mg of it, served as the source for co-extraction of RNA and DNA. Enrolled patients were chronically infected with HBV and treatment-naive. Researchers took samples from five separate regions of each tumor. Using a constant-region primer together with ProtoScript II reverse transcriptase, TCR beta cDNA was made from 500 ng of total RNA. Each TCR beta library was derived from three nested multiplex PCR rounds that employed slightly modified ARM-PCR. Both of the initial two PCR rounds ran for nine to ten cycles and employed TRBV1-TRBV30 forward primers alongside a C-beta reverse primer. TCRdb re-called the multiplex PCR reads through MiXCR, storing one row per CDR3 protein. The sample has about 97,000 distinct CDR3 sequences; around 73% are singletons. The length of the CDR3 is 12 residues. Per the germline V gene, CDR1 is SGHAT and CDR2 is FQNNGV. The ends lost 6 bases at V and 4 bases at J; junction bases unmatched: 0.

The TCR sequence derives from an older woman with primary liver carcinoma and hepatitis B virus infection. The chain couples TRBV11-2 to TRBJ2-3, with TRBD1 identical over 8 bases. Sequencing was done on a sample of liver tumor tissue from sampling region 2. The sample's subset: tumor region T2, inferior pole. CDR3 sequence reads: CASRDRADTQYF. The CDR3 region has the DNA TGTGCCAGCAGGGACAGGGCAGATACGCAGTATTTT.